The 30 T cell receptor beta chains below were found in one sample sequenced in a study of T cells in narcolepsy. Using immunoSEQ multiplex PCR, the repertoire was profiled, and TCRdb retains in-frame clones only, with some absent. This table has approximately 9,400 clones, 70% appearing once. Sequencing input: CD45RA- memory CD8+ T cells from PBMCs. These receptors originate from a human donor with narcolepsy.

Regarding this clone: A read error is likely, as this CDR3 ends without the conserved phenylalanine or tryptophan. This sequence joins TRBV4-3 and TRBJ2-3; 14 bases map to TRBD2. The germline gives CDR1 LGHNA, CDR2 YSLEER. V lost 3 bases to trimming and J lost 6 bases; unmatched junction nucleotides: 2. The CDR3 has 15 residues. CDR3 DNA sequence: TGCGCCAGCAGCCAGGGGACTAGCGGGAGTGATACGCAGTATTCT. Its translation is CASSQGTSGSDTQYS.

This rearrangement joins TRBV6-6 to TRBJ2-2; D may correspond to TRBD1 or TRBD2 (6 bases each). Germline V gives CDR1 MNHNY, CDR2 SVGAGI (reference sequence). V shed 5 bases and J shed 4 bases, with 14 bases lying between them. The CDR3 contains 15 residues. The CDR3: CASSREGGITGELFF. CDR3 coding DNA: TGTGCCAGCAGTAGAGAGGGGGGAATCACCGGGGAGCTGTTTTTT.

V gene TRBV30 combines with J gene TRBJ1-5; D is uncertain. V lost 3 bases and J 0 bases, leaving 12 bases between the germline ends. The CDR3 has 15 amino acids. Germline V CDR1 and CDR2: GTSNPN, SVGIG (reference sequence). The CDR3 spells CAWREAYSSNQPQHF. DNA of the CDR3: TGTGCCTGGAGGGAAGCCTACAGTAGCAATCAGCCCCAGCATTTT. Looking up the rest from reference TRBV30 and TRBJ1-5 gives the full variable domain: SQTIHQWPATLVQPVGSPLSLECTVEGTSNPNLYWYRQAAGRGLQLLFYSVGIGQISSEVPQNLSASRPQDRQFILSSKKLLLSDSGFYLCAWREAYSSNQPQHFGDGTRLSIL.

The chain uses TRBV11-2 and TRBJ2-7, with a weak D call TRBD2 (5 bases). The CDR3 is 13 residues long. Per the germline V gene, CDR1 is SGHAT and CDR2 is FQNNGV. V lost 5 bases to trimming and J lost 2 bases, with 10 bases between them. This chain's CDR3 is CASSEADAYEQYF. Here the CDR3 DNA reads TGTGCCAGCAGCGAAGCGGATGCCTACGAGCAGTACTTC.

This clone is large. The rearrangement uses TRBV10-3 and TRBJ1-2; no reliable D call. Trimming took 0 bases from V and 4 from J, leaving 9 bases between them. The CDR3 covers 14 residues. Germline CDR1 ENHRY, CDR2 SYGVKD. CDR3 sequence (DNA): TGTGCCATCAGTGAGTCGTGGGAGGTCTATGGCTACACCTTC. This encodes CAISESWEVYGYTF.

The chain joins TRBV7-9 to TRBJ1-4, with D uncertain. Germline assignment: CDR1 SEHNR and CDR2 FQNEAQ (reference sequence). The CDR3 totals 14 residues. V was trimmed by 5 bases and J by 8 bases, leaving 15 bases between them. The CDR3: CASSRTLEREKLFF. The CDR3 DNA sequence: TGTGCCAGCAGCCGGACCTTGGAGCGGGAAAAACTGTTTTTT. The full variable domain, in which reference TRBV7-9 and TRBJ1-4 provide the parts outside the CDR3, is DTGVSQNPRHKITKRGQNVTFRCDPISEHNRLYWYRQTLGQGPEFLTYFQNEAQLEKSRLLSDRFSAERPKGSFSTLEIQRTEQGDSAMYLCASSRTLEREKLFFGSGTQLSVL.

This clone was found a few times. The J gene is TRBJ1-2, the V gene TRBV4-2, with 7 bases lining up with TRBD1. CDR3 length: 18 residues. Germline assignment: CDR1 LGHNA and CDR2 YNFKEQ. V trimming: 5 bases; J trimming: 4 bases; junction bases outside the gene matches: 19. The CDR3 loop is CASSFYAGTALIPYGYTF. The CDR3 DNA reads TGTGCCAGCAGCTTTTACGCGGGGACAGCCCTAATCCCCTATGGCTACACCTTC.

The chain recombines TRBV7-3 with TRBJ2-1; 9 bases are shared with TRBD1. With 5 bases clipped from V and 6 bases from J, the junction kept 11 bases outside the gene matches. The CDR3 loop spans 16 amino acids. CDR1 and CDR2 (germline): SGHTA, FQGTGA. CDR3 sequence reads: CASSGPGQGSVNEQFF. CDR3 DNA sequence: TGTGCCAGCAGCGGACCGGGACAGGGTTCGGTCAATGAGCAGTTCTTC.

This clone was detected only a few times. Here the CDR3 reads CASSQRAGTTYEQYF. Written as DNA, the CDR3 is TGTGCCAGCAGCCAACGTGCGGGGACAACCTACGAGCAGTACTTC. The rearrangement joins TRBV16 to TRBJ2-7; D may be TRBD1 or TRBD2 (6 bases each). The V end lost 2 bases, the J end lost 2 bases, and 13 bases lay between the germline ends. The length of the CDR3 is 15 residues. Germline V gene data show CDR1 as KGHSY and CDR2 as FQNENV.

The CDR3 DNA reads as TGTGCCAGTAGTATTGTGGGCGGGTGGTCCGGGGAGCTGTTTTTT. Translating gives CASSIVGGWSGELFF. This rearrangement joins TRBV19 to TRBJ2-2, with a possible D match to TRBD2 (5 bases). This CDR3 has 15 amino acids. V was pared by 3 bases and J by 6 bases, with 14 bases between. The germline V gene encodes CDR1 LNHDA and CDR2 SQIVND (reference sequence).

This chain connects TRBV28 to TRBJ1-3; the match to TRBD1 covers 7 bases. This CDR3 spans 14 amino acids. V shed 3 bases and J 4 bases; nucleotides not matched to a gene: 3. The V gene's germline CDR1 is MDHEN and CDR2 SYDVKM. The CDR3 nucleotides are TGTGCCAGCAGTTTCGGGGACAGCGGAAACACCATATATTTT. Translation: CASSFGDSGNTIYF.

The rearrangement uses TRBV5-4 and TRBJ1-2; 7 bases map to TRBD1. V lost 4 bases to trimming and J lost 7 bases; unmatched junction nucleotides: 7. Germline CDR1 is SGHNT and CDR2 is YYREEE (reference sequence). The CDR3 is 13 residues long. The CDR3 is CASSIGQVFGYTF. CDR3 sequence (DNA): TGTGCCAGCAGCATTGGACAGGTTTTTGGCTACACCTTC.

The V and J genes are TRBV7-9 and TRBJ2-7; D is unclear. CDR1 is SEHNR and CDR2 is FQNEAQ in the germline V gene (reference sequence). The V end lost 8 bases, the J end lost 1 base, and 12 bases lay between the germline ends. This CDR3 has 13 residues. Written as DNA, the CDR3 is TGTGCCAGCGAAGATTTTGAGTCCTACGAGCAGTACTTC. Translation: CASEDFESYEQYF. The full variable domain, its missing parts supplied by reference TRBV7-9 and TRBJ2-7, is DTGVSQNPRHKITKRGQNVTFRCDPISEHNRLYWYRQTLGQGPEFLTYFQNEAQLEKSRLLSDRFSAERPKGSFSTLEIQRTEQGDSAMYLCASEDFESYEQYFGPGTRLTVT.

The table lists this clone with a few counts. The genes are TRBV4-2 and TRBJ2-5; perhaps TRBD1 as D (5 bases). This CDR3 comprises 13 residues. Between the trimmed V and J ends, which lost 5 bases and 4 bases, there was a span of 11 bases. Looked up from germline, CDR1 is LGHNA and CDR2 is YNFKEQ. CDR3 amino acids: CASSFLTGETQYF. In DNA form, the CDR3 reads TGTGCCAGCAGCTTCTTAACAGGAGAGACCCAGTACTTC.

The rearrangement links TRBV6-1 to TRBJ2-7; no firm D call. Germline CDR1 is MNHNS and CDR2 is SASEGT. V gave up 7 bases and J gave up 1 base, with 14 bases separating them. The CDR3 runs to 14 residues. This CDR3 is CASTPSTLSYEQYF. CDR3 bases: TGTGCCAGCACACCGTCGACCCTTTCCTACGAGCAGTACTTC.

The rearrangement joins TRBV27 to TRBJ2-7; 7 bases fit TRBD1. The CDR3 contains 15 residues. Germline-derived CDR1 and CDR2 are MNHEY and SMNVEV (reference sequence). Trimming at V came to 2 bases and at J to 0 bases, leaving 4 bases not matched to a gene. The CDR3 DNA follows: TGTGCCAGCAGTTTACAGGGGGTTAGCTCCTACGAGCAGTACTTC. This gives the protein CASSLQGVSSYEQYF.

The rearrangement joins TRBV11-3 to TRBJ2-7; 9 nucleotides align to TRBD2. In germline, CDR1 is SGHNT, CDR2 YENEEA. The CDR3 contains 16 residues. Losses at the gene ends were 0 bases for V and 4 bases for J; bases not matched to a gene: 7. This CDR3 is CASSLDRSSGVYEQYF. The DNA of the CDR3 is TGTGCCAGCAGCTTAGATCGGTCTAGCGGGGTGTACGAGCAGTACTTC.

CDR3 coding DNA: TGTGCCAGCAGTTACGGGCCGGGATATGGCTACACCTTC. Its translation: CASSYGPGYGYTF. The V gene is TRBV6-6, the J gene TRBJ1-2, with unresolved D. There are 13 residues in the CDR3. V dropped 2 bases and J dropped 5 bases, with 9 bases sitting between them. Germline V gene data show CDR1 as MNHNY and CDR2 as SVGAGI (reference sequence).

This chain connects TRBV4-3 to TRBJ2-7; 10 nucleotides line up with TRBD2. The CDR3 runs to 17 residues. Germline trimming cut 0 bases from V and 6 bases from J; bases unmatched to any gene: 11. Germline assignment: CDR1 LGHNA and CDR2 YSLEER. The CDR3 bases are TGCGCCAGCAGCCAAGATGTAGCGGGAGGCCCTCTGGCCGAGCAGTACTTC. Residues: CASSQDVAGGPLAEQYF.

The chain joins TRBV29-1 to TRBJ2-7; D gene unclear. This CDR3 comprises 12 residues. Germline V gives CDR1 SQVTM, CDR2 ANQGSEA. Trimming pared 7 bases from V and 1 base from J, leaving 11 bases between. CDR3 protein: CSGVGNSYEQYF. The CDR3 coding sequence is TGCAGCGGAGTCGGTAATTCCTACGAGCAGTACTTC.

The chain carries TRBV28 and TRBJ1-5; D might be TRBD1 (6 bases). This CDR3 comprises 13 residues. Trimming removed 11 bases from V and 5 bases from J, with 16 bases in between. The V gene's germline CDR1 is MDHEN and CDR2 SYDVKM. The CDR3 spells CAGGGNQDQPQHF. The DNA for the CDR3 is TGTGCCGGGGGCGGGAATCAGGATCAGCCCCAGCATTTT.

This clone was recorded a few times. V gene TRBV4-1 combines with J gene TRBJ2-6, with 9 positions matching TRBD1. CDR3 length: 16 residues. The V and J ends lost 3 bases and 0 bases, in that order; junction bases with no gene match: 0. The germline V gene has CDR1 MGHRA and CDR2 YSYEKL. The DNA for the CDR3 is TGCGCCAGCAGCCAGGGACAGGGCTCTGGGGCCAACGTCCTGACTTTC. Protein sequence: CASSQGQGSGANVLTF.

The gene calls are TRBV11-2 and TRBJ2-1, with TRBD1 matching over 7 bases. The V gene's germline CDR1 is SGHAT and CDR2 FQNNGV. The CDR3 consists of 14 residues. V was clipped by 6 bases and J by 3 bases; unmatched bases: 5. In DNA, the CDR3 is TGTGCCAGCAGGCGCGGACAGGACTACAATGAGCAGTTCTTC. This codes for CASRRGQDYNEQFF.

The sample holds a few counts of this clone. The same CDR3 also results from other DNA sequences found in this sample. The chain is built from TRBV4-3 and TRBJ2-7; TRBD1 is a possible D gene (5 bases). CDR3 size: 14 residues. CDR1 LGHNA and CDR2 YSLEER come from the germline V gene. Between the trimmed V and J ends, which lost 4 bases and 0 bases, there was a span of 10 bases. The CDR3 DNA is TGCGCCAGCAGCCCTTGGACATCCTCCTACGAGCAGTACTTC. Translation gives CASSPWTSSYEQYF.

This clone was seen once. CDR3 coding DNA: TGTGCCAGCAGCCCCAGGGGAGTGGCAGATACGCAGTATTTT. It encodes CASSPRGVADTQYF. This rearrangement joins TRBV7-2 to TRBJ2-3; D possibly corresponds to TRBD1 (6 bases). The V end was cut by 5 bases, the J end by 4 bases, with 13 bases between. The CDR3 is 14 residues long. CDR1 and CDR2 (germline): SGHTA, FQGNSA.

This clone is a singleton in its sample. The chain links TRBV30 to TRBJ2-1; D is unresolved. The length of the CDR3 is 12 residues. CDR1 and CDR2 from the germline V gene are GTSNPN and SVGIG (reference sequence). V was clipped by 3 bases and J by 8 bases, with 11 bases between them. DNA of the CDR3: TGTGCCTGGAGAATTGACGGCCATGAGCAGTTCTTC. Translating it yields CAWRIDGHEQFF.

J is TRBJ2-7 and V is TRBV30, with unresolved D. The germline V gene encodes CDR1 GTSNPN and CDR2 SVGIG (reference sequence). V was clipped by 2 bases and J by 6 bases, with 8 bases between them. CDR3 length: 11 amino acids. The CDR3 protein is CAWSYGGEQYF. CDR3 nucleotides: TGTGCCTGGAGTTACGGCGGCGAGCAGTACTTC. Full variable domain (outside the CDR3, taken from reference TRBV30 and TRBJ2-7): SQTIHQWPATLVQPVGSPLSLECTVEGTSNPNLYWYRQAAGRGLQLLFYSVGIGQISSEVPQNLSASRPQDRQFILSSKKLLLSDSGFYLCAWSYGGEQYFGPGTRLTVT.

This clone was observed once. The V and J genes are TRBV9 and TRBJ2-5; 11 bases align to TRBD2. Trimming took 0 bases from V and 1 from J; bases not matched to a gene: 2. This CDR3 contains 16 residues. Germline V gives CDR1 SGDLS, CDR2 YYNGEE. CDR3 DNA sequence: TGTGCCAGCAGCGTAGCGGGACTAGCGGTCCAAGAGACCCAGTACTTC. Its protein product is CASSVAGLAVQETQYF.

This chain links TRBV5-1 with TRBJ1-1; D gene unclear. Germline CDR1 SGHRS, CDR2 YFSETQ. V lost 4 bases, J lost 3 bases, and 10 bases lay in between. The CDR3 spans 13 residues. As DNA, the CDR3 is TGCGCCAGCAGCGGCCGCCTGGACACTGAAGCTTTCTTT. Translating it yields CASSGRLDTEAFF.

This clone was recorded only once. V usage is TRBV6-1 and J usage is TRBJ2-7; unclear D gene. Trimming took off 7 bases at V and 0 bases at J, with 10 bases between the two ends. There are 13 residues in the CDR3. The germline CDR1 and CDR2 sequences are MNHNS and SASEGT. The CDR3 sequence is CASTLEDSYEQYF. The CDR3 DNA follows: TGTGCCAGCACCCTTGAAGACTCCTACGAGCAGTACTTC.